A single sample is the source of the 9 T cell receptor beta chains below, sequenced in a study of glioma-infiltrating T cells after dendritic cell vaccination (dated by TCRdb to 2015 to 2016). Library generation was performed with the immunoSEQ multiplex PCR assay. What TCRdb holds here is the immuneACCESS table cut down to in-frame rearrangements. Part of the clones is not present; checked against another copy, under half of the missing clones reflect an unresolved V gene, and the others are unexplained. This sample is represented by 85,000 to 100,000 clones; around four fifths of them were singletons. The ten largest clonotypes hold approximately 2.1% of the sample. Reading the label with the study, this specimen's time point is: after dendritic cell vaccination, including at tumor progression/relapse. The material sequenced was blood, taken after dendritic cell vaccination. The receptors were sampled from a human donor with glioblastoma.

CDR3 loop: CASSLIRGSNEQFF. The CDR3 DNA reads TGTGCCAGCAGCTTAATTAGGGGGAGCAATGAGCAGTTCTTC. This chain connects TRBV7-2 to TRBJ2-1, with D possibly being TRBD1 (6 bases). The germline gives CDR1 SGHTA, CDR2 FQGNSA. This CDR3 contains 14 residues. Trimming took off 2 bases at V and 6 bases at J, with 11 bases between the two ends.

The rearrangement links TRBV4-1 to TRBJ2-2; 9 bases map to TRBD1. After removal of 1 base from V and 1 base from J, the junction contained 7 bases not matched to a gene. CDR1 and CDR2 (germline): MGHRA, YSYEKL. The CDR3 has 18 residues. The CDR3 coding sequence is TGCGCCAGCAGCCAAGCCCCCGGGACAGGGAAGAACACCGGGGAGCTGTTTTTT. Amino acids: CASSQAPGTGKNTGELFF.

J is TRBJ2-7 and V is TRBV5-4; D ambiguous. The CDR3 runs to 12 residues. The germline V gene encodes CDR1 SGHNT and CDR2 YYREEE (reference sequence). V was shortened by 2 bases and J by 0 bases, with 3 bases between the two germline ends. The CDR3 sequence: CASSFSSYEQYF. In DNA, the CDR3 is TGTGCCAGCAGCTTCAGCTCCTACGAGCAGTACTTC.

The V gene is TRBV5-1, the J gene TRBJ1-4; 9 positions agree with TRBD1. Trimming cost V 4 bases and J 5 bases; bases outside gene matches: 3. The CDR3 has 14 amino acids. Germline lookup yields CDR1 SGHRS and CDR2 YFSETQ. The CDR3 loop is CASSRGTGNEKLFF. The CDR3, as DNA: TGCGCCAGCAGCAGAGGGACAGGGAATGAAAAACTGTTTTTT.

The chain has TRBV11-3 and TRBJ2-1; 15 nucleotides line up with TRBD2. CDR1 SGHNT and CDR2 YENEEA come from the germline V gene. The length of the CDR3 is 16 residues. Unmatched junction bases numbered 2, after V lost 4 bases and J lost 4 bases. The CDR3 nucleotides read TGTGCCAGCAGCTCGGGACTAGCGGGGGGTTACAATGAGCAGTTCTTC. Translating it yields CASSSGLAGGYNEQFF.

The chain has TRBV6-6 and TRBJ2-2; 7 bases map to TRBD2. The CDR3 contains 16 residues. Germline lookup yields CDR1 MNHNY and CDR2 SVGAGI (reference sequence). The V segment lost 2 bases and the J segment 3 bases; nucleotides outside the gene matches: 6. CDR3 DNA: TGTGCCAGCAGTTACGGCGGCGGGAGATACACCGGGGAGCTGTTTTTT. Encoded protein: CASSYGGGRYTGELFF.

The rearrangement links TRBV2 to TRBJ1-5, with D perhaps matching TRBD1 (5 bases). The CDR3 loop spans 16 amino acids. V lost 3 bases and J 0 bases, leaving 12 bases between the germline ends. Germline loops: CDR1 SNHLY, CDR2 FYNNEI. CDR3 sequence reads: CASSEARDHSNQPQHF. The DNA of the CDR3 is TGTGCCAGCAGTGAGGCCAGGGATCATAGCAATCAGCCCCAGCATTTT.

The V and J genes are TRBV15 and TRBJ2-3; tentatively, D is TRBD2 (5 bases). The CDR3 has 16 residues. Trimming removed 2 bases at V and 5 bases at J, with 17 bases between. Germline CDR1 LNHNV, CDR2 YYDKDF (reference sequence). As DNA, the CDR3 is TGTGCCACCAGCAGACCCTACGGGGATGGGGAAGATACGCAGTATTTT. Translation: CATSRPYGDGEDTQYF.

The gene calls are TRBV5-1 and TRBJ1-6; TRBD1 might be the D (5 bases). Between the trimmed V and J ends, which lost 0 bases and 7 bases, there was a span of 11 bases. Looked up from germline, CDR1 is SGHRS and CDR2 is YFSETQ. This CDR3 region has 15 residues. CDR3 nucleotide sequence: TGCGCCAGCAGCTTGGCAGGGATTTCCAATTCACCCCTCCACTTT. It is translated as CASSLAGISNSPLHF.